The rows below give T cell receptor beta chains drawn from one sample of a study of T-cell reconstitution after alpha-beta-depleted transplantation in children. TCRdb re-analysed the PCR reads in MiXCR, keeping a single row per CDR3 protein. In the table there are about 980,000 distinct CDR3 sequences, roughly 29% of which are singletons. This specimen consisted of PBMCs, mostly from graft donor cells, obtained 360 days after TCRalphabeta/CD19-depleted stem cell transplant. These receptors all stem from a boy less than two years old who had a stem cell transplant for SCID, so the T cells may come from the graft donor. Both conserved end residues are part of each CDR3. Each record gives: V gene, J gene, D gene, clone size, CDR3 DNA, CDR3 protein. A D gene is named only where the DNA matches it firmly. The size field is filled for only some rows; it gives once, few, many or a size class.

v_call: TRBV5-1; j_call: TRBJ2-2; d_call: -; clone_size: few; cdr3_nt: TGCGCCAGCAGCTTGTTCGGGGTAACCGGGGAGCTGTTTTTT; cdr3_aa: CASSLFGVTGELFF
v_call: TRBV20-1; j_call: TRBJ1-4; d_call: -; clone_size: few; cdr3_nt: TGCAGTGCTAGAGATCGCAATTTTTTGGACATCGGGGAAAAACTGTTTTTT; cdr3_aa: CSARDRNFLDIGEKLFF
v_call: TRBV4-1; j_call: TRBJ2-7; d_call: TRBD1; clone_size: few; cdr3_nt: TGCGCCAGCAGCCAAGTTGAGACAGGGTACGAGCAGTACTTC; cdr3_aa: CASSQVETGYEQYF
v_call: TRBV2; j_call: TRBJ1-1; d_call: -; clone_size: once; cdr3_nt: TGTGCCAGCATGCTGACAGGAGAGAACACTGAAGCTTTCTTT; cdr3_aa: CASMLTGENTEAFF
v_call: TRBV20-1; j_call: TRBJ2-7; d_call: TRBD2; clone_size: -; cdr3_nt: TGCAGTGCTAGAAGCCCTAGCGGGGGACTAACCTACGAGCAGTACTTC; cdr3_aa: CSARSPSGGLTYEQYF
v_call: TRBV5-1; j_call: TRBJ2-5; d_call: -; clone_size: -; cdr3_nt: TGCGCCAGCATGGCCTTAAGGTGGGGAGAGACCCAGTACTTC; cdr3_aa: CASMALRWGETQYF
v_call: TRBV2; j_call: TRBJ1-1; d_call: -; clone_size: -; cdr3_nt: TGTGCCAGCAGTGAACAAGCGGCAAACACTGAAGCTTTCTTT; cdr3_aa: CASSEQAANTEAFF
v_call: TRBV12-3/TRBV12-4; j_call: TRBJ2-5; d_call: -; clone_size: -; cdr3_nt: TGTGCCAGCAGTTTGGTGGCAGCAGAGACCCAGTACTTC; cdr3_aa: CASSLVAAETQYF
v_call: TRBV27; j_call: TRBJ2-7; d_call: -; clone_size: few; cdr3_nt: TGTGCCAGCAGTTTCCGGGCAAGAAGAGGCTACGAGCAGTACTTC; cdr3_aa: CASSFRARRGYEQYF
v_call: TRBV3-1; j_call: TRBJ2-5; d_call: TRBD2; clone_size: -; cdr3_nt: TGTGCCAGCAGCCCCTGGCGGGGGGGCCTGAGGGAGACCCAGTACTTC; cdr3_aa: CASSPWRGGLRETQYF
v_call: TRBV28; j_call: TRBJ2-3; d_call: TRBD2; clone_size: -; cdr3_nt: TGTGCCAGCAGTTTCTGGCTAGCGGGGGCCCCCACAGATACGCAGTATTTT; cdr3_aa: CASSFWLAGAPTDTQYF
v_call: TRBV12-3/TRBV12-4; j_call: TRBJ2-1; d_call: TRBD2; clone_size: -; cdr3_nt: TGTGCCAGCAGTCGACGAGGATACCTTCTAGCGGGGACTGACAATGAGCAGTTCTTC; cdr3_aa: CASSRRGYLLAGTDNEQFF
v_call: TRBV6-6; j_call: TRBJ2-7; d_call: -; clone_size: few; cdr3_nt: TGTGCCAGCACCCAAAGGAGCTCCTACGAGCAGTACTTC; cdr3_aa: CASTQRSSYEQYF
v_call: TRBV6-2/TRBV6-3; j_call: TRBJ1-5; d_call: -; clone_size: few; cdr3_nt: TGTGCCAGCAGTTATGAGGGGTATCAGCCCCAGCATTTT; cdr3_aa: CASSYEGYQPQHF
v_call: TRBV20-1; j_call: TRBJ2-1; d_call: -; clone_size: few; cdr3_nt: TGCAGTGCTAGAGACCGGCTACCTTACAATGAGCAGTTCTTC; cdr3_aa: CSARDRLPYNEQFF
v_call: TRBV4-2; j_call: TRBJ1-1; d_call: -; clone_size: -; cdr3_nt: TGTGCCAGCAGCCAAGCTGGGACGGTGAACACTGAAGCTTTCTTT; cdr3_aa: CASSQAGTVNTEAFF
v_call: TRBV5-1; j_call: TRBJ2-5; d_call: TRBD1; clone_size: many; cdr3_nt: TGTGCCAGCAGCCTGGGGACAGTCCAAGAGACCCAGTACTTC; cdr3_aa: CASSLGTVQETQYF
v_call: TRBV12-3/TRBV12-4; j_call: TRBJ2-3; d_call: -; clone_size: many; cdr3_nt: TGTGCCACCCTCCTGACTCAGGCTAGCACAGATACGCAGTATTTT; cdr3_aa: CATLLTQASTDTQYF
v_call: TRBV9; j_call: TRBJ2-5; d_call: -; clone_size: many; cdr3_nt: TGTGCCAGCAGCGTAGTGGTCGGGCCTCAAGAGACCCAGTACTTC; cdr3_aa: CASSVVVGPQETQYF
v_call: TRBV6-1; j_call: TRBJ2-5; d_call: -; clone_size: -; cdr3_nt: TGTGCCAGCGTATGGGGAAAAGAGACCCAGTACTTC; cdr3_aa: CASVWGKETQYF
v_call: TRBV11-1; j_call: TRBJ2-5; d_call: -; clone_size: -; cdr3_nt: TGTGCCAGCAGCTTCGAGGTAGCGGAGAAAGCGGTACACGAGAATATAGAGACCCAGTACTTC; cdr3_aa: CASSFEVAEKAVHENIETQYF
v_call: TRBV28; j_call: TRBJ2-7; d_call: -; clone_size: few; cdr3_nt: TGTGCCAGCACTCTAAAGAGGGGCCGCCTTACGACAGGTTCCTACGAGCAGTACTTC; cdr3_aa: CASTLKRGRLTTGSYEQYF
v_call: TRBV7-6; j_call: TRBJ2-7; d_call: -; clone_size: few; cdr3_nt: TGTGCCAGCAGCTTATCTAGCACCTACGAGCAGTACTTC; cdr3_aa: CASSLSSTYEQYF
v_call: TRBV15; j_call: TRBJ1-6; d_call: -; clone_size: -; cdr3_nt: TGTGCCACCAGCAGAGTTCGGCAGGGGAATTCACCCCTCCACTTT; cdr3_aa: CATSRVRQGNSPLHF
v_call: TRBV2; j_call: TRBJ1-1; d_call: -; clone_size: -; cdr3_nt: TGTGCCAGGGGGACATCTTACACTGAAGCTTTCTTT; cdr3_aa: CARGTSYTEAFF
v_call: TRBV12-3/TRBV12-4; j_call: TRBJ2-5; d_call: TRBD1; clone_size: -; cdr3_nt: TGTGCCTGCGGACAGGGGGGGGAGACCCAGTACTTC; cdr3_aa: CACGQGGETQYF
v_call: TRBV12-3/TRBV12-4; j_call: TRBJ1-6; d_call: -; clone_size: -; cdr3_nt: TGTGCCAGCAGATCGACGGGACCGAATAATTCACCCCTCCACTTT; cdr3_aa: CASRSTGPNNSPLHF
v_call: TRBV7-2; j_call: TRBJ2-3; d_call: TRBD2; clone_size: -; cdr3_nt: TGTGCCAGCAGCTTAGCTCGGGGACTAACGAAAGATACGCAGTATTTT; cdr3_aa: CASSLARGLTKDTQYF
v_call: TRBV7-2; j_call: TRBJ2-3; d_call: -; clone_size: few; cdr3_nt: TGTGCCAGCAGCTCCTTACGGCGGGGGCCCTACACAGATACGCAGTATTTT; cdr3_aa: CASSSLRRGPYTDTQYF
v_call: TRBV7-8; j_call: TRBJ1-5; d_call: TRBD1; clone_size: few; cdr3_nt: TGTGCCAGCAGCTTAGCGTATGTGACAGGGCTCAATCAGCCCCAGCATTTT; cdr3_aa: CASSLAYVTGLNQPQHF
v_call: TRBV4-1; j_call: TRBJ2-7; d_call: -; clone_size: -; cdr3_nt: TGCGCCAGCAGCCAAGAGGGTGAGGTCTTCGGCTACGAGCAGTACTTC; cdr3_aa: CASSQEGEVFGYEQYF
v_call: TRBV5-1; j_call: TRBJ1-1; d_call: TRBD1; clone_size: few; cdr3_nt: TGCGCCAGCAGCATGGGACAGGGACGGGCGAACACTGAAGCTTTCTTT; cdr3_aa: CASSMGQGRANTEAFF
v_call: TRBV11-2; j_call: TRBJ2-5; d_call: -; clone_size: -; cdr3_nt: TGTGCCAGCAGCTTAGAGGGGGGATGGTACCAAGAGACCCAGTACTTC; cdr3_aa: CASSLEGGWYQETQYF
v_call: TRBV4-2; j_call: TRBJ2-7; d_call: TRBD2; clone_size: -; cdr3_nt: TGTGCCAGCAGCAAAATCGGGGGGTTCTCCTACGAGCAGTACTTC; cdr3_aa: CASSKIGGFSYEQYF
v_call: TRBV12-3/TRBV12-4; j_call: TRBJ2-7; d_call: -; clone_size: few; cdr3_nt: TGTGCCAGCAGTTTTCGACCGGTCTACGAGCAGTACTTC; cdr3_aa: CASSFRPVYEQYF
v_call: TRBV12-3/TRBV12-4; j_call: TRBJ2-1; d_call: TRBD2; clone_size: many; cdr3_nt: TGTGCCAGCAGTAGCGGGATTCTTGGGTACAATGAGCAGTTCTTC; cdr3_aa: CASSSGILGYNEQFF
v_call: TRBV5-1; j_call: TRBJ2-7; d_call: TRBD1; clone_size: few; cdr3_nt: TGCGCCAGCAGCTCCCCGGGACAGGGGGGCCTGAGCTACGAGCAGTACTTC; cdr3_aa: CASSSPGQGGLSYEQYF
v_call: TRBV4-3; j_call: TRBJ2-1; d_call: TRBD2; clone_size: -; cdr3_nt: TGCGCCAGCAGCCAAGGGCAAATAGCGGGATCGTACAATGAGCAGTTCTTC; cdr3_aa: CASSQGQIAGSYNEQFF
v_call: TRBV25-1; j_call: TRBJ1-2; d_call: TRBD1; clone_size: -; cdr3_nt: TGTGCCAGCACCGGAGCCGGACAGGGCTATGGCTACACCTTC; cdr3_aa: CASTGAGQGYGYTF
v_call: TRBV5-1; j_call: TRBJ1-1; d_call: -; clone_size: few; cdr3_nt: TGCGCCAGCAGCTCATTGGGGCGCGAAGCTTTCTTT; cdr3_aa: CASSSLGREAFF
v_call: TRBV2; j_call: TRBJ2-5; d_call: -; clone_size: -; cdr3_nt: TGTGCCAGCAGTGAAAGGGACACCCACCGAGAGACCCAGTACTTC; cdr3_aa: CASSERDTHRETQYF
v_call: TRBV5-1; j_call: TRBJ2-3; d_call: TRBD2; clone_size: few; cdr3_nt: TGCGCCAGCAGCTTGCCCGTTCTAGCGGGGGACACAGATACGCAGTATTTT; cdr3_aa: CASSLPVLAGDTDTQYF
v_call: TRBV20-1; j_call: TRBJ2-5; d_call: -; clone_size: few; cdr3_nt: TGCAGTGCTACCGGGCAAGAGACCCAGTACTTC; cdr3_aa: CSATGQETQYF
v_call: TRBV2; j_call: TRBJ2-2; d_call: TRBD2; clone_size: -; cdr3_nt: TGTGCCAGCAGTGAAGCGCTTCGGGAGCTAGCGGGGGGGCAAGACACCGGGGAGCTGTTTTTT; cdr3_aa: CASSEALRELAGGQDTGELFF
v_call: TRBV6-2/TRBV6-3; j_call: TRBJ1-2; d_call: TRBD1; clone_size: few; cdr3_nt: TGTGCCAGCAGTTCCTCAGGGGGCGTAACGCGTGGCTACACCTTC; cdr3_aa: CASSSSGGVTRGYTF
v_call: TRBV9; j_call: TRBJ2-7; d_call: -; clone_size: few; cdr3_nt: TGTGCCAGCAGCGTGGGCCCCTCGGTCTCCTACGAGCAGTACTTC; cdr3_aa: CASSVGPSVSYEQYF
v_call: TRBV10-3; j_call: TRBJ2-2; d_call: TRBD1; clone_size: few; cdr3_nt: TGTGCCATCAGTGGGACAGGGACTAACACCGGGGAGCTGTTTTTT; cdr3_aa: CAISGTGTNTGELFF
v_call: TRBV20-1; j_call: TRBJ2-7; d_call: TRBD1; clone_size: -; cdr3_nt: TGCAGTGCTAGAGTCGCCCGTACAGGGGGCTACGAGCAGTACTTC; cdr3_aa: CSARVARTGGYEQYF